Given below is one T cell receptor (beta chain) in context. The data stem from a study of shared clonotypes between healthy human individuals. Per the authors' pipeline: Owing to the provision of junction-only sequences devoid of quality scores by immunoSEQ, filtering differed. The repertoire was sequenced with immunoSEQ multiplex PCR; TCRdb's copy has only in-frame clones and lacks some. V and J calls and clone size come straight from that table; D and trimming were deduced from the DNA. The sample has a few million clones; 95% are singletons. Looked up from germline, CDR1 is ENHRY and CDR2 is SYGVKD. The CDR3 is 14 amino acids. Trimming at V came to 4 bases and at J to 10 bases, leaving 10 bases not matched to a gene.

Sequencing was performed on naive CD4+ T cells sorted from blood. Sample subset: CD45RA+ positively selected. The sequence was collected from a man aged 18 to 29 in good health. This chain connects TRBV10-3 to TRBJ1-1; 9 bases map to TRBD1. CDR3 region: CAISVDRGRLGAFF. The CDR3 nucleotides are TGTGCCATCAGTGTGGACAGGGGAAGGTTGGGAGCTTTCTTT.